Listed here are 26 T cell receptor beta chains from one sample, sequenced in a study. TCRdb itself ran the 5' RACE reads through MiXCR, one entry per CDR3 protein. The top ten clones hold more than 4% of a sample with about 42,000 distinct CDR3 sequences, 22% of them seen once. Cells sorted as Tregs were CD4+, CD25+ and CD127-/low. Sequenced material: Tregs sorted from blood. Every receptor here comes from a female donor with breast cancer.

This clonotype was detected a few times. The chain links TRBV7-6 to TRBJ2-2; D might be TRBD2 (7 bases). The germline V and J ends were trimmed by 5 bases and 2 bases, with 15 bases remaining between them. CDR3 length equals 16 residues. Per germline, CDR1 SGHVS and CDR2 FNYEAQ. The CDR3 protein is CASSPVGGLNTGELFF. As DNA, the CDR3 is TGTGCCAGCAGCCCAGTGGGGGGGCTTAACACCGGGGAGCTGTTTTTT.

This clonotype was seen a handful of times. The CDR3 region is CASSFYGGSGNTIYF. DNA for the CDR3: TGTGCCAGCAGTTTTTACGGAGGCTCTGGAAACACCATATATTTT. The chain employs TRBV12-3 or TRBV12-4 and TRBJ1-3; D gene ambiguous. CDR3 length equals 15 residues. Trimming stripped 3 bases from V and 0 bases from J, with 9 bases between.

A word on this clonotype: This could be a read error, since a much larger clone is one nucleotide away. The chain has TRBV12-3 or TRBV12-4 and TRBJ1-5; 8 nucleotides line up with TRBD1. There are 15 residues in the CDR3. The CDR3 protein is CAGSFGAGGRQPQHF. As DNA, the CDR3 is TGTGCCGGCAGTTTCGGGGCAGGGGGCAGGCAGCCCCAGCATTTT.

The chain combines TRBV4-2 with TRBJ2-5; maybe TRBD1 (6 bases). Looked up from germline, CDR1 is LGHNA and CDR2 is YNFKEQ. With 0 bases removed from V and 5 bases from J, the gap between germline ends came to 16 bases. This CDR3 has 16 amino acids. The CDR3 DNA reads TGTGCCAGCAGCCAAGAAGGGGGTCCTAGAGGTGAGACCCAGTACTTC. Translated: CASSQEGGPRGETQYF.

As to this clonotype: A clone one base away is much larger, so this may be a read error. This chain links TRBV5-1 with TRBJ2-7, with D possibly matching TRBD1 (6 bases). The CDR3 has 14 residues. The germline V gene has CDR1 SGHRS and CDR2 YFSETQ. The CDR3 loop reads CTSSSDRSTYEQYF. CDR3 DNA: TGCACCAGCAGCTCAGACAGGTCCACCTACGAGCAGTACTTC.

Only a few counts were recorded for this clonotype. This chain connects TRBV27 to TRBJ2-7, with 7 bases matching TRBD1. CDR1 is MNHEY and CDR2 is SMNVEV in the germline V gene (reference sequence). The J segment lost 3 bases and the V segment lost 3 bases, leaving 5 bases of the junction unmatched. This CDR3 is built from 14 residues. The CDR3: CASSLGQRVYEQYF. The CDR3 bases are TGTGCCAGCAGTTTGGGACAGAGAGTCTACGAGCAGTACTTC.

Concerning this clonotype itself: A much larger clone lies a single base off, so this may be a read error. The chain is built from TRBV27 and TRBJ2-7; possible D gene TRBD1, 6 bases. The CDR3 consists of 15 residues. Germline CDR1 MNHEY, CDR2 SMNVEV (reference sequence). With 5 bases removed from V and 7 bases from J, the gap between germline ends came to 21 bases. The CDR3 reads CASSKQGSSYNEQYF. The CDR3 nucleotides read TGTGCCAGCAGTAAACAGGGCTCCTCCTACAATGAGCAGTACTTC.

This clonotype was seen a few times. J is TRBJ2-7 and V is TRBV4-1; TRBD1 aligns across 8 bases. V shed 1 base, J shed 5 bases, and the junction held 10 bases outside the gene matches. This CDR3 has 16 amino acids. CDR1 and CDR2 (germline): MGHRA, YSYEKL. In DNA form, the CDR3 reads TGCGCCAGCAGCCAAGCCGGACAGGGCATAGATAACGAGCAGTACTTC. Residues: CASSQAGQGIDNEQYF.

This clonotype was picked up a small number of times. J is TRBJ2-5 and V is TRBV4-1, with D uncertain. Germline values: CDR1 MGHRA, CDR2 YSYEKL. The CDR3 contains 14 residues. The V end lost 0 bases, the J end lost 1 base, and 6 bases lay between the germline ends. CDR3 region: CASSQENSQETQYF. The DNA of the CDR3 is TGCGCCAGCAGCCAAGAAAACAGCCAAGAGACCCAGTACTTC.

This clonotype was seen a few times. The chain uses TRBV3-1 and TRBJ2-6, with 8 bases that match TRBD1. The CDR3 extends over 16 amino acids. Looked up from germline, CDR1 is LGHDT and CDR2 is YNNKEL (reference sequence). With V trimmed by 6 bases and J by 3 bases, 7 bases remained unmatched. The CDR3 DNA reads TGTGCCAGCAGGGGGACAGGATGGTTTGGGGCCAACGTCCTGACTTTC. Protein: CASRGTGWFGANVLTF.

About this clonotype itself: A much larger clone differs by one base, so this may be a read error. The chain carries TRBV6-5 and TRBJ1-2, with TRBD1 identical over 7 bases. The V and J ends lost 2 bases and 6 bases, in that order; junction bases with no gene match: 9. This CDR3 region has 15 residues. Looked up from germline, CDR1 is MNHEY and CDR2 is SVGAGI. The CDR3 DNA follows: TGTGCCAGCAGTTACACTAAGACAGGGAAGGATGGCTACACCTTC. Amino acid sequence: CASSYTKTGKDGYTF.

This chain uses TRBV20-1 with TRBJ2-7, with 13 bases aligning to TRBD2. The J segment lost 5 bases and the V segment lost 5 bases, leaving 6 bases of the junction unmatched. This CDR3 has 14 residues. Germline CDR1 and CDR2: DFQATT and SNEGSKA (reference sequence). CDR3: CSAPRLAGGNEQYF. DNA of the CDR3: TGCAGTGCTCCTAGACTAGCGGGAGGTAACGAGCAGTACTTC.

The chain recombines TRBV24-1 with TRBJ2-2; D is undetermined. Looked up from germline, CDR1 is KGHDR and CDR2 is SFDVKD. Trimming took 4 bases from V and 9 from J, leaving 11 bases between them. The CDR3 loop spans 13 amino acids. The CDR3 sequence is CATSDHTVRELFF. The CDR3 region has the DNA TGTGCCACCAGTGACCATACAGTAAGGGAGCTGTTTTTT.

This clonotype was detected ten times or more. The V gene is TRBV4-3, the J gene TRBJ1-1; a weak D match, TRBD1 (5 bases). The germline gives CDR1 LGHNA, CDR2 YSLEER. V was shortened by 5 bases and J by 5 bases, with 9 bases between the two germline ends. This CDR3 region has 12 residues. The CDR3 region has the DNA TGCGCCAGCAGCTCAGGGCGGACTGAAGCTTTCTTT. Protein: CASSSGRTEAFF.

Points on this clonotype: The junction shows a germline mismatch at one end, possibly a read error. The V gene is TRBV12-3 or TRBV12-4, the J gene TRBJ2-2; unclear D gene. The CDR3 totals 12 residues. CDR3 sequence reads: CSSSLPSRELFF. CDR3 nucleotides: TGTTCCAGCAGTTTGCCGAGTCGGGAGCTGTTTTTT.

This clonotype has a count of ten or more. This chain joins TRBV20-1 and TRBJ2-1, with TRBD1 identical over 10 bases. The CDR3 contains 12 residues. Unmatched junction bases numbered 2, after V lost 5 bases and J lost 7 bases. CDR1 is DFQATT and CDR2 is SNEGSKA in the germline V gene (reference sequence). The CDR3 DNA reads as TGCAGTGCTTGGGACAGGGGTAATGAGCAGTTCTTC. Its protein is CSAWDRGNEQFF.

The sample holds a few counts of this clonotype. This chain uses TRBV5-1 with TRBJ2-1; perhaps TRBD1 as D (7 bases). V lost 3 bases and J 6 bases, leaving 34 bases between the germline ends. Germline CDR1 reads SGHRS; CDR2 reads YFSETQ. The CDR3 runs 21 residues. The CDR3 nucleotides are TGCGCCAGCAGCTCCCCGCGGGACAGCCAGTCCGGCTGGCAGCGCCTCAATGAGCAGTTCTTC. As protein: CASSSPRDSQSGWQRLNEQFF.

Notes on this clonotype: A read error is possible here, since a much larger clone lies one base away. This chain connects TRBV29-1 to TRBJ2-7, with 7 bases matching TRBD2. V gave up 4 bases and J gave up 6 bases; unmatched junction bases: 3. This CDR3 contains 11 residues. Germline V gene sequence: CDR1 SQVTM, CDR2 ANQGSEA. The CDR3 DNA follows: TGCAGCGTTGGGGGAGGGCGCGAGCAGTACTTC. Translating gives CSVGGGREQYF.

With regard to this clonotype: A much bigger clone sits one base away, suggesting this may be a read error. The chain recombines TRBV6-2 or TRBV6-3 with TRBJ2-1; D ambiguous. The germline CDR1 and CDR2 sequences are MNHEY and SVGEGT. The CDR3 runs 12 residues. V lost 7 bases to trimming and J lost 6 bases, with 10 bases between them. Written as DNA, the CDR3 is TGTGCCAGCAAAACTGGCGGCAATGAGCAGTTCTTC. Translated: CASKTGGNEQFF.

As concerns this clonotype: The CDR3 ends on some other residue instead of the conserved phenylalanine or tryptophan, so this is likely a read error. V is TRBV28 and J is TRBJ1-1; D remains ambiguous. With 6 bases removed from V and 1 base from J, the gap between germline ends came to 3 bases. Germline values: CDR1 MDHEN, CDR2 SYDVKM. This CDR3 region has 11 residues. CDR3 coding DNA: TGTGCCAGCAGCCGGAACACTGAAGCTTTCTTA. Amino acid sequence: CASSRNTEAFL.

This clonotype was detected only a few times. The genes are TRBV12-3 or TRBV12-4 and TRBJ2-1, with a weak D call TRBD2 (5 bases). The CDR3 is 13 amino acids. Trimming removed 4 bases at V and 4 bases at J, with 8 bases between. The CDR3 nucleotides are TGTGCCAGCAGTTCCCGGGGATACAATGAGCAGTTCTTC. It yields the protein CASSSRGYNEQFF.

There are a few counts of this clonotype. DNA for the CDR3: TGCGCCAGCAGCCAAGACCAACCCGACAGGGGTGTTTTTGAAGCTTTCTTT. Its protein is CASSQDQPDRGVFEAFF. The chain couples TRBV4-1 to TRBJ1-1; 8 bases line up with TRBD1. Trimming removed 0 bases from V and 7 bases from J; junction bases left unmatched: 13. The germline V gene encodes CDR1 MGHRA and CDR2 YSYEKL. The CDR3 loop spans 17 amino acids.

This clonotype was detected a few times. In DNA form, the CDR3 reads TGTGCCAGCAGCCACAGGACTAGCGGGAGAGATGAGCAGTTCTTC. This encodes CASSHRTSGRDEQFF. The chain uses TRBV3-1 and TRBJ2-1; 13 nucleotides match TRBD2. The germline V gene encodes CDR1 LGHDT and CDR2 YNNKEL (reference sequence). V lost 3 bases, J lost 8 bases, and 4 bases stayed unmatched. The CDR3 is 15 amino acids.

This clonotype was seen only a few times. This chain joins TRBV5-1 and TRBJ2-3, with D unresolved. CDR1 and CDR2 (germline): SGHRS, YFSETQ. V lost 4 bases and J lost 2, with 23 bases in between. CDR3 length: 18 amino acids. CDR3 sequence: CASSPIPSPVEPTDTQYF. The CDR3 nucleotides read TGCGCCAGCAGCCCAATACCCAGCCCGGTTGAGCCCACAGATACGCAGTATTTT. Looking up the rest from reference TRBV5-1 and TRBJ2-3 gives the full variable domain: KAGVTQTPRYLIKTRGQQVTLSCSPISGHRSVSWYQQTPGQGLQFLFEYFSETQRNKGNFPGRFSGRQFSNSRSEMNVSTLELGDSALYLCASSPIPSPVEPTDTQYFGPGTRLTVL.

This clonotype was observed a handful of times. The chain uses TRBV20-1 and TRBJ2-3; no reliable D call. CDR1 and CDR2 from the germline V gene are DFQATT and SNEGSKA (reference sequence). V was cut by 6 bases and J by 4 bases, with 11 bases left in between. This CDR3 is 12 amino acids long. CDR3 DNA: TGCAGTGCCGATACATGGTCAGATACGCAGTATTTT. Protein sequence: CSADTWSDTQYF.

The chain has TRBV11-2 and TRBJ2-1, with D possibly TRBD2 on 6 matching bases. V was cut by 1 base and J by 5 bases, with 18 bases left in between. Germline CDR1 SGHAT, CDR2 FQNNGV. The CDR3 is 17 residues long. The CDR3, as DNA: TGTGCCAGCAGCTTAGTGTGGGTCGGGAGAGTGGACAATGAGCAGTTCTTC. This codes for CASSLVWVGRVDNEQFF.